This T cell receptor (beta chain) was sequenced for a study of T-cell memory formation after mild COVID-19. Across the whole study: Most TCR clusters belonged to a single donor. Study-wide results and caveats: CD8+ contracting clones occupied EMRA, while CD4+ ones occupied mainly CM and EM. Confirmation was lacking for SARS-CoV-2 specificity of second-wave clones that peaked on day 37.

As to this clonotype: The antigen is undetermined.

Constant-segment primers and 5'RACE yielded cDNA libraries for TCR alpha and TCR beta, each carrying sample barcodes and UMIs. TCRdb re-called the 5' RACE reads with MiXCR, one entry per CDR3 protein. The sample includes roughly 600,000 distinct CDR3 sequences, about a sixth of them seen just once. The TCR originated in an adult woman who had mild COVID-19 (a few samples of this study predate the infection). Cell type and time point are not known. The sequencing input was PBMCs or a T cell subset sorted from them (not recorded which).

The CDR3 DNA reads as TGTGCCATCCGAGGCGGTGCAACTAATGAAAAACTGTTTTTT. The encoded protein is CAIRGGATNEKLFF. V and J are TRBV6-2 or TRBV6-3 and TRBJ1-4; D remains ambiguous. The V gene's germline CDR1 is MNHEY and CDR2 SVGEGT. V was trimmed by 10 bases and J by 0 bases, leaving 12 bases between them. There are 14 residues in the CDR3.